This T cell receptor beta chain emerged from a study of T cells in localized non-small cell lung cancer. General study findings and limits: Higher T cell density in the blood was associated with longer overall survival, whereas higher adjacent-lung clonality associated with shorter survival. Uninvolved adjacent lung, not tumor, had the highest T cell clonality. Owing to sequencing of a solitary tumor region, heterogeneity cannot be discounted. Out of the top 100 tumor clones, a median roughly 58 were seen in adjacent lung.

The V end lost 2 bases, the J end lost 9 bases, and 11 bases lay between the germline ends. The CDR3 is 13 amino acids. From germline, CDR1 is KGHSH and CDR2 LQKENI. Sequencing used immunoSEQ multiplex PCR; TCRdb keeps in-frame clones, though not all of them. This sample has around 43,000 clones, with approximately 86% found just once. In the case of this clone: The antigen remains unidentified.

This specimen consisted of peripheral blood, obtained before any cancer treatment. The rearrangement joins TRBV18 to TRBJ1-5; D is unresolved. The origin of this receptor is a man between 18 and 49 years old with stage I lung adenocarcinoma. The CDR3 nucleotides are TGTGCCAGCTCACCAATGCCGGTGGGGCCCCAGCATTTT. This sequence encodes CASSPMPVGPQHF.